Each of the 17 T cell receptor beta chains below was sequenced from the same sample in a study of shared clonotypes between healthy human individuals. TCRdb keeps only in-frame clones here, not all; method: immunoSEQ multiplex PCR. The data contain more than 2 million clones, just under 95% of them singletons. Terminally differentiated effector memory CD45RA+ cells were excluded by CCR7 positive selection of CD45RO-negative cells. The sequenced material came from naive CD8+ T cells sorted from blood. Source of these receptors: a man younger than 35 in good health.

As to this clone: Other DNA variants within this sample encode the same CDR3. This chain links TRBV9 with TRBJ2-7; perhaps D is TRBD1 or TRBD2 (6 bases each). Trimming took 3 bases from V and 6 from J, leaving 10 bases between them. This CDR3 is 12 amino acids long. In germline, CDR1 is SGDLS, CDR2 YYNGEE. The CDR3 here is CASSGGGGEQYF. The CDR3 DNA sequence: TGTGCCAGCAGCGGAGGGGGAGGCGAGCAGTACTTC.

The chain is built from TRBV7-9 and TRBJ2-1; TRBD2 is a possible D gene (6 bases). CDR1 and CDR2 from the germline V gene are SEHNR and FQNEAQ (reference sequence). The CDR3 has 14 residues. The V end was cut by 2 bases, the J end by 5 bases, with 10 bases between. The CDR3 DNA reads as TGTGCCAGCAGCTTAAACGGAGGGGACAATGAGCAGTTCTTC. It codes for CASSLNGGDNEQFF.

The V call is TRBV7-8, the J call TRBJ1-1; the D is unclear. The CDR3 extends over 16 amino acids. Trimming stripped 1 base from V and 0 bases from J, with 12 bases between. CDR1 and CDR2 from the germline V gene are SGHVS and FQNEAQ. CDR3 in amino acids: CASSLEARRMNTEAFF. CDR3 nucleotide sequence: TGTGCCAGCAGCTTAGAGGCAAGACGGATGAACACTGAAGCTTTCTTT.

This chain connects TRBV7-9 to TRBJ1-4; possibly TRBD1 for D (5 bases). Looked up from germline, CDR1 is SEHNR and CDR2 is FQNEAQ (reference sequence). The CDR3 is 13 amino acids. V was pared by 1 base and J by 7 bases, with 7 bases between. In DNA, the CDR3 is TGTGCCAGCAGCTTAGGACAGCCTGAAAAACTGTTTTTT. This codes for CASSLGQPEKLFF. Full variable domain (rest looked up from reference TRBV7-9 and TRBJ1-4): DTGVSQNPRHKITKRGQNVTFRCDPISEHNRLYWYRQTLGQGPEFLTYFQNEAQLEKSRLLSDRFSAERPKGSFSTLEIQRTEQGDSAMYLCASSLGQPEKLFFGSGTQLSVL.

This clone was seen just once. This chain links TRBV4-3 with TRBJ1-1, with 7 nucleotides matching TRBD1. Per germline, CDR1 LGHNA and CDR2 YSLEER. Trimming cost V 4 bases and J 8 bases; bases outside gene matches: 7. The CDR3 extends over 13 amino acids. The CDR3 here is CASSPLDREEAFF. The CDR3 region has the DNA TGCGCCAGCAGCCCCCTCGACAGGGAAGAAGCTTTCTTT.

The J gene is TRBJ1-2, the V gene TRBV5-4; D may be TRBD1 (5 bases). CDR3 length: 15 residues. The germline V and J ends were trimmed by 5 bases and 8 bases, with 22 bases remaining between them. Germline CDR1 reads SGHNT; CDR2 reads YYREEE (reference sequence). In nucleotides, the CDR3 is TGTGCCAGCAGGGGTGACAGCTCCCGGACTATCGGCTACACCTTC. Protein: CASRGDSSRTIGYTF.

The count of this clone is one. The chain combines TRBV5-6 with TRBJ2-7, with 9 positions matching TRBD1. The germline gives CDR1 SGHDT, CDR2 YYEEEE. The CDR3 is 16 residues long. The J segment lost 2 bases and the V segment lost 2 bases, leaving 8 bases of the junction unmatched. The CDR3 protein is CASSLSRDRVPYEQYF. CDR3 nucleotides: TGTGCCAGCAGCTTAAGCCGGGACAGGGTCCCCTACGAGCAGTACTTC.

This chain uses TRBV4-1 with TRBJ2-1; 8 nucleotides align to TRBD2. This CDR3 spans 15 amino acids. V shed 3 bases and J 6 bases; nucleotides not matched to a gene: 7. In germline, CDR1 is MGHRA, CDR2 YSYEKL. CDR3 protein: CASSQTSASSNEQFF. The CDR3 DNA is TGCGCCAGCAGCCAGACTAGCGCCAGCTCCAATGAGCAGTTCTTC.

The chain links TRBV19 to TRBJ2-7; TRBD2 aligns across 8 bases. Looked up from germline, CDR1 is LNHDA and CDR2 is SQIVND (reference sequence). This CDR3 spans 15 amino acids. The V and J ends lost 2 bases and 5 bases, in that order; junction bases with no gene match: 8. CDR3 sequence: CASSIYGGGPNEQYF. The CDR3 DNA follows: TGTGCCAGTAGTATATATGGCGGGGGGCCAAACGAGCAGTACTTC.

With respect to this clone: Other DNA sequences from this sample encode an identical CDR3 as well. The chain recombines TRBV28 with TRBJ2-2; 9 bases fit TRBD1. With 6 bases clipped from V and 3 bases from J, the junction kept 2 bases outside the gene matches. The CDR3 length is 14 residues. The germline gives CDR1 MDHEN, CDR2 SYDVKM. The CDR3 DNA reads TGTGCCAGCAGCTGGACAGGGGACACCGGGGAGCTGTTTTTT. Protein: CASSWTGDTGELFF.

The V call is TRBV27, the J call TRBJ2-3; D call uncertain. Trimming took 2 bases from V and 0 from J, leaving 6 bases between them. This CDR3 has 14 residues. Germline V CDR1 and CDR2: MNHEY, SMNVEV (reference sequence). CDR3 nucleotide sequence: TGTGCCAGCAGTTTAGTCTACAGCACAGATACGCAGTATTTT. Protein sequence: CASSLVYSTDTQYF.

Turning to this clone: Germline and junction disagree at one end, which may indicate a read error. The chain recombines TRBV7-7 with TRBJ2-1; 7 bases map to TRBD2. CDR3 length equals 14 residues. CDR1 is SSHAT, CDR2 FNYEAQ, per germline (reference sequence). CDR3 nucleotide sequence: TGTGCTAGCAGCTTAGCAGCGGGACACAATGAGCAGTTCTTC. Its protein product is CASSLAAGHNEQFF.

The chain carries TRBV5-6 and TRBJ1-4, with D uncertain. Per germline, CDR1 SGHDT and CDR2 YYEEEE. The ends were cut back, 4 bases at V and 4 bases at J, with 8 bases in the middle. The CDR3 loop spans 13 amino acids. DNA of the CDR3: TGTGCCAGCAGCGGGTCGGGTAATGAAAAACTGTTTTTT. Translating it yields CASSGSGNEKLFF.

With regard to this clone: Distinct nucleotide sequences in the sample also encode this CDR3. The chain uses TRBV29-1 and TRBJ2-7, with TRBD1 as a possible D gene (6 bases). V was shortened by 0 bases and J by 1 base, with 10 bases between the two germline ends. The CDR3 is 14 amino acids. CDR1 is SQVTM, CDR2 ANQGSEA, per germline. In DNA form, the CDR3 reads TGCAGCGTTGAAGATCCGGGACAATCCTACGAGCAGTACTTC. Encoded protein: CSVEDPGQSYEQYF.

The chain combines TRBV19 with TRBJ2-1; a possible D gene is TRBD1 (5 bases). This CDR3 has 14 amino acids. Germline CDR1 LNHDA, CDR2 SQIVND (reference sequence). The ends were cut back, 0 bases at V and 2 bases at J, with 5 bases in the middle. The CDR3 spells CASSIEQAYNEQFF. The DNA of the CDR3 is TGTGCCAGTAGTATAGAACAGGCCTACAATGAGCAGTTCTTC.

Turning to this clone: A read error may account for a junction end that differs from germline. The chain carries TRBV7-7 and TRBJ2-3; D unclear. The germline V gene has CDR1 SSHAT and CDR2 FNYEAQ (reference sequence). The CDR3 has 15 residues. The CDR3 DNA sequence: TGTGCTAGCAGCTTATTGTTAGAGAATCCAGATACGCAGTATTTT. It is translated as CASSLLLENPDTQYF.

Turning to this clone: This sample also contains other DNA sequences that code for the same CDR3. V gene TRBV7-9 combines with J gene TRBJ2-1, with 11 bases fitting TRBD1. This CDR3 is 16 amino acids long. Per germline, CDR1 SEHNR and CDR2 FQNEAQ (reference sequence). V was pared by 5 bases and J by 0 bases, with 3 bases of the junction left unmatched. The CDR3 is CASSPGTGGSYNEQFF. The CDR3 region has the DNA TGTGCCAGCAGCCCCGGGACAGGGGGCTCCTACAATGAGCAGTTCTTC.